This TCR beta chain came from a study of T cell responses to AZD1222 COVID-19 vaccine. Overall study findings and caveats: Repertoires were obtained solely post-peak T cell response. Baseline seropositivity occurred in only six AZD1222 recipients.

As for this clone: What it recognizes is unknown.

Assay: immunoSEQ multiplex PCR; the TCRdb copy retains only in-frame clones and omits some. The sample holds about 160,000 clones, roughly nine tenths seen once. This CDR3 comprises 15 residues. From germline, CDR1 is MNHEY and CDR2 SVGAGI. The V gene lost 0 bases and the J gene lost 2 bases, with 10 bases spanning the gap. This receptor was taken from an adult in good health. The rearrangement uses TRBV6-5 and TRBJ1-1; no clear D gene. Sequenced here: peripheral blood, sampled on day 0 of AZD1222 vaccination. CDR3 sequence reads: CASSYSGRINTEAFF. CDR3 coding DNA: TGTGCCAGCAGTTACTCTGGGAGAATTAACACTGAAGCTTTCTTT.